Reported below is one TCR beta chain. Its antigen is currently unknown. The same CDR3 can be traced to other DNA sequences in this sample. These data come from a study of shared clonotypes between healthy human individuals. Study-level results: The sampled material consisted only of blood, and tissue repertoires are likely to differ. Relative to memory subsets, naive subsets generally showed larger estimated richness. Sharing across four donors was highest in naive CD4 (around 5%) and lowest in memory CD8 (roughly 0.4%).

The V gene's germline CDR1 is ENHRY and CDR2 SYGVKD. The V gene lost 2 bases and the J gene lost 1 base, with 3 bases spanning the gap. The CDR3 runs to 13 residues. Data came from immunoSEQ multiplex PCR; TCRdb stores just in-frame clones and leaves some out. This repertoire shows 600,000 to 700,000 clones, around three quarters found once; its top ten account for around 2%. Input material: memory CD4+ T cells sorted from blood. This sample's subset: CD45RA-negative fraction. The source of this sequence is a woman aged 30 to 39 in good health. The chain recombines TRBV10-3 with TRBJ1-5; no reliable D call. The CDR3 reads CAISEGSNQPQHF. CDR3 DNA sequence: TGTGCCATCAGTGAGGGAAGCAATCAGCCCCAGCATTTT.